What follows are 24 T cell receptor beta chains derived from one specimen sequenced in a study of response to subunit inactivated influenza vaccine. TCRdb ran MiXCR on the RT-PCR reads and lists one entry per CDR3 protein. Of over 750,000 distinct CDR3 sequences listed, 20% to 25% are singletons. Sequenced here: PBMCs from blood, sampled about 5 days after vaccination. These receptors came from a man aged 45-65 years who received an inactivated influenza vaccine.

The genes are TRBV7-9 and TRBJ2-1; D is undetermined. Deletions cut 2 bases from V and 9 bases from J, with 11 bases between. Germline-derived CDR1 and CDR2 are SEHNR and FQNEAQ (reference sequence). The CDR3 length is 13 residues. DNA for the CDR3: TGTGCCAGCAGCTTACTCTTGGCCGCTGAGCAGTTCTTC. This translates into CASSLLLAAEQFF.

The chain links TRBV29-1 to TRBJ1-2, with D tentatively TRBD1 (5 bases). Germline CDR1 reads SQVTM; CDR2 reads ANQGSEA. This CDR3 comprises 12 residues. Trimming took off 3 bases at V and 8 bases at J, with 13 bases between the two ends. DNA of the CDR3: TGCAGCGTTGAGGGGGACCCGTGGGGCTACACCTTC. Encoded protein: CSVEGDPWGYTF.

This chain connects TRBV21-1 to TRBJ1-5; the DNA was not compared with TRBD1, the D call given in the table. TRBV21-1 is reported as a pseudogene. This CDR3 has 16 residues. CDR3 nucleotide sequence: TGTGCCAGCAGCAAAACGACAGGGGGACAATCAGAGCCCCAGCATTTT. This codes for CASSKTTGGQSEPQHF.

This clonotype was seen once. The chain joins TRBV20-1 to TRBJ1-4; tentatively, D is TRBD1 (6 bases). V gave up 6 bases and J gave up 3 bases, with 11 bases separating them. The CDR3 contains 13 residues. Germline lookup yields CDR1 DFQATT and CDR2 SNEGSKA (reference sequence). The CDR3 sequence is CSARTAPNEKLFF. The CDR3 coding sequence is TGCAGTGCGCGGACAGCACCTAATGAAAAACTGTTTTTT.

V usage is TRBV5-1 and J usage is TRBJ2-7; TRBD1 matches 8 bases. With 5 bases clipped from V and 2 bases from J, the junction kept 6 bases outside the gene matches. Germline V gene lookup returns CDR1 SGHRS and CDR2 YFSETQ. This CDR3 region has 14 residues. The CDR3 loop reads CASRSTGAPYEQYF. The CDR3 nucleotides read TGCGCCAGCAGGTCGACAGGGGCCCCCTACGAGCAGTACTTC. Combining the CDR3 with reference TRBV5-1 and TRBJ2-7 gives the whole variable domain KAGVTQTPRYLIKTRGQQVTLSCSPISGHRSVSWYQQTPGQGLQFLFEYFSETQRNKGNFPGRFSGRQFSNSRSEMNVSTLELGDSALYLCASRSTGAPYEQYFGPGTRLTVT.

The V call is TRBV20-1, the J call TRBJ2-4; D is possibly TRBD1 or TRBD2 (5 bases each). Germline V gene sequence: CDR1 DFQATT, CDR2 SNEGSKA (reference sequence). CDR3 length: 12 residues. Trimming cost V 3 bases and J 5 bases, with 8 bases left between them. This CDR3 reads CSARRGQNIQYF. DNA of the CDR3: TGCAGTGCTAGGAGGGGACAAAACATTCAGTACTTC.

DNA for the CDR3: TGCAGTGCTAGAGATCCCAGCGGAAGGCAAGAGACCCAGTACTTC. It codes for CSARDPSGRQETQYF. The chain combines TRBV20-1 with TRBJ2-5; possibly TRBD2 for D (5 bases). The V end lost 0 bases, the J end lost 2 bases, and 13 bases lay between the germline ends. Looked up from germline, CDR1 is DFQATT and CDR2 is SNEGSKA (reference sequence). The CDR3 is made up of 15 amino acids.

CDR3 loop: CANYSLSGANVLTF. CDR3 nucleotides: TGCGCCAACTACAGCCTCTCTGGGGCCAACGTCCTGACTTTC. This sequence joins TRBV23-1 and TRBJ2-6; no clear D gene. TRBV23-1 is classed as an ORF, of uncertain function. Deletions cut 10 bases from V and 0 bases from J, with 10 bases between. The length of the CDR3 is 14 residues.

The chain carries TRBV5-5 and TRBJ1-6; tentative D call: TRBD1 (5 bases). Germline-derived CDR1 and CDR2 are SGHKS and YYEKEE (reference sequence). V was shortened by 0 bases and J by 7 bases, with 14 bases between the two germline ends. CDR3 length: 16 amino acids. DNA for the CDR3: TGTGCCAGCAGCTTGGAGGCGCAGGGTAGGAATTCACCCCTCCACTTT. Its protein is CASSLEAQGRNSPLHF.

The chain recombines TRBV20-1 with TRBJ1-2; 9 nucleotides agree with TRBD1. This CDR3 has 12 residues. V lost 7 bases to trimming and J lost 5 bases; unmatched junction nucleotides: 5. Germline V gene lookup returns CDR1 DFQATT and CDR2 SNEGSKA (reference sequence). CDR3 sequence reads: CSVGDREYGYTF. The DNA of the CDR3 is TGCAGTGTTGGGGACAGGGAATATGGCTACACCTTC.

This clonotype has at least ten counts. This chain links TRBV5-1 with TRBJ1-2; TRBD1 matches at 7 bases. Looked up from germline, CDR1 is SGHRS and CDR2 is YFSETQ. The CDR3 is 14 residues long. With V trimmed by 0 bases and J by 6 bases, 5 bases remained unmatched. CDR3 sequence reads: CASSLVTGSHGYTF. Here the CDR3 DNA reads TGCGCCAGCAGCTTGGTGACAGGGAGCCATGGCTACACCTTC.

The CDR3 DNA sequence: TGTGCCAGCAGCTTGGGGGTTAGCGGGGGTTCCCTGGAGACCCAGTACTTC. This codes for CASSLGVSGGSLETQYF. The rearrangement joins TRBV9 to TRBJ2-5; 9 bases are a match to TRBD2. This CDR3 spans 17 amino acids. CDR1 and CDR2 (germline): SGDLS, YYNGEE. V was clipped by 4 bases and J by 5 bases; unmatched bases: 15. The full variable domain, completed using reference TRBV9 and TRBJ2-5, is DSGVTQTPKHLITATGQRVTLRCSPRSGDLSVYWYQQSLDQGLQFLIQYYNGEERAKGNILERFSAQQFPDLHSELNLSSLELGDSALYFCASSLGVSGGSLETQYFGPGTRLLVL.

This clonotype was seen ten or more times. This chain connects TRBV7-9 to TRBJ2-2; 14 positions match TRBD2. The V gene end was trimmed by 5 bases and the J gene end by 5 bases; junction bases not matched to a gene: 10. Per germline, CDR1 SEHNR and CDR2 FQNEAQ (reference sequence). This CDR3 is 18 amino acids long. The CDR3 DNA reads TGTGCCAGCAGCAACTCGGGACTAGCGGGAGTTGCGACCGGGGAGCTGTTTTTT. Residues: CASSNSGLAGVATGELFF. Based on the CDR3 plus reference TRBV7-9 and TRBJ2-2, the full variable domain is DTGVSQNPRHKITKRGQNVTFRCDPISEHNRLYWYRQTLGQGPEFLTYFQNEAQLEKSRLLSDRFSAERPKGSFSTLEIQRTEQGDSAMYLCASSNSGLAGVATGELFFGEGSRLTVL.

This chain joins TRBV7-2 and TRBJ2-7, with D maybe TRBD1 (5 bases). The CDR3 is 11 residues long. From germline, CDR1 is SGHTA and CDR2 FQGNSA. V was pared by 5 bases and J by 9 bases, with 11 bases between. CDR3 sequence (DNA): TGTGCCAGCAGCACCGACAGATTGCAGTACTTC. It yields the protein CASSTDRLQYF.

This clonotype was detected only a few times. The gene calls are TRBV10-3 and TRBJ2-5, with TRBD1 as a possible D gene (5 bases). Looked up from germline, CDR1 is ENHRY and CDR2 is SYGVKD. CDR3 size: 15 residues. Trimming left V 6 bases short and J 2 bases short, with 16 bases between. In nucleotides, the CDR3 is TGTGCCATCAGGGTGGGCAGGGATGAGCAAGAGACCCAGTACTTC. Translation gives CAIRVGRDEQETQYF.

The chain carries TRBV7-2 and TRBJ2-5; 7 nucleotides agree with TRBD2. Germline V gene lookup returns CDR1 SGHTA and CDR2 FQGNSA. There are 16 residues in the CDR3. The V segment lost 1 base and the J segment 2 bases; nucleotides outside the gene matches: 7. The CDR3 protein is CASSLVWSGVQETQYF. The CDR3 nucleotides read TGTGCCAGCAGCTTAGTTTGGAGCGGGGTACAAGAGACCCAGTACTTC.

The chain has TRBV7-6 and TRBJ2-5; the D gene is possibly TRBD1 (6 bases). V dropped 5 bases and J dropped 5 bases, with 12 bases sitting between them. CDR1 is SGHVS, CDR2 FNYEAQ, per germline. CDR3 length equals 13 residues. In DNA, the CDR3 is TGTGCCAGCAGCGAAGGACAGTTGGAGACCCAGTACTTC. Amino acids: CASSEGQLETQYF.

The sample holds a few counts of this clonotype. The chain has TRBV10-3 and TRBJ2-3; TRBD2 matches at 10 bases. This CDR3 contains 16 residues. Per the germline V gene, CDR1 is ENHRY and CDR2 is SYGVKD. Losses at the gene ends were 3 bases for V and 5 bases for J; bases not matched to a gene: 8. CDR3 bases: TGTGCCATCAGTGAATCGGCTAGCGGGAGAGGAGATACGCAGTATTTT. Translated: CAISESASGRGDTQYF.

The chain uses TRBV20-1 and TRBJ2-7, with D uncertain. Germline V CDR1 and CDR2: DFQATT, SNEGSKA (reference sequence). Deletions cut 0 bases from V and 0 bases from J, with 15 bases between. The CDR3 extends over 16 amino acids. For the CDR3, the DNA is TGCAGTGCTAGAGACCGATTCCTTATGAGCTCCTACGAGCAGTACTTC. It codes for CSARDRFLMSSYEQYF.

The V and J genes are TRBV5-1 and TRBJ2-7; maybe TRBD2 (5 bases). This CDR3 region has 13 residues. Per germline, CDR1 SGHRS and CDR2 YFSETQ. Trimming shortened V by 3 bases and J by 7 bases, and 14 bases separated the two germline ends. The CDR3 loop reads CASSSSTNGEQYF. CDR3 in DNA: TGCGCCAGCAGCTCCTCGACTAACGGGGAGCAGTACTTC.

The chain combines TRBV25-1 with TRBJ1-3, with no clear D. V was clipped by 5 bases and J by 3 bases, with 8 bases between them. In germline, CDR1 is MGHDK, CDR2 SYGVNS. The CDR3 totals 13 residues. CDR3 amino acids: CASSQFYGNTIYF. The CDR3 bases are TGTGCCAGCAGTCAGTTTTATGGAAACACCATATATTTT.

This clonotype was detected a few times. The V and J genes are TRBV4-3 and TRBJ1-1, with D unclear. V dropped 1 base and J dropped 5 bases, with 11 bases sitting between them. The CDR3 totals 14 residues. The germline gives CDR1 LGHNA, CDR2 YSLEER. This CDR3 is CASSQVGEGTEAFF. In DNA form, the CDR3 reads TGCGCCAGCAGCCAAGTTGGTGAAGGGACTGAAGCTTTCTTT.

This clonotype has a count of ten or more. The chain uses TRBV28 and TRBJ1-1; 9 positions agree with TRBD1. V lost 5 bases to trimming and J lost 3 bases; unmatched junction nucleotides: 7. The CDR3 has 15 amino acids. Germline V gene data show CDR1 as MDHEN and CDR2 as SYDVKM. This chain's CDR3 is CASSAWGQGHTEAFF. The CDR3 bases are TGTGCCAGCAGTGCCTGGGGACAGGGACACACTGAAGCTTTCTTT.

V is TRBV7-2 and J is TRBJ2-2, with 7 bases matching TRBD1. From germline, CDR1 is SGHTA and CDR2 FQGNSA. The ends lost 5 bases at V and 4 bases at J; junction bases unmatched: 7. The CDR3 runs to 15 residues. CDR3 sequence reads: CASSPPAGGTGELFF. CDR3 in DNA: TGTGCCAGCAGCCCGCCTGCAGGGGGCACCGGGGAGCTGTTTTTT.